The 9 T cell receptor beta chains below come from one sample, sequenced in a study of OX40 agonist ivuxolimab in advanced cancers. Assay used: immunoSEQ multiplex PCR; TCRdb lists only in-frame clones, some missing. Among over 50,000 clones listed, 65% to 90% were seen once. Here the sequenced sample was CD4+ or CD8+ T cells sorted from blood, taken in a trial of the OX40 agonist ivuxolimab. These receptors all come from an adult with an advanced solid tumor such as melanoma, head and neck, liver or kidney cancer.

The J gene is TRBJ2-5, the V gene TRBV30; 7 nucleotides align to TRBD2. CDR1 is GTSNPN, CDR2 SVGIG, per germline (reference sequence). Trimming at V came to 2 bases and at J to 5 bases, leaving 8 bases not matched to a gene. This CDR3 contains 14 residues. The CDR3, as DNA: TGTGCCTGGAGTCTAAGGGAGGGCCGCGAGACCCAGTACTTC. Amino acid sequence: CAWSLREGRETQYF.

The rearrangement uses TRBV4-1 and TRBJ2-1, with 7 bases fitting TRBD2. Germline V gene data show CDR1 as MGHRA and CDR2 as YSYEKL. With V trimmed by 4 bases and J by 1 base, 7 bases remained unmatched. The CDR3 runs to 16 residues. Written as DNA, the CDR3 is TGCGCCAGCAGCCGAACAGCGGGAAATTCCTACAATGAGCAGTTCTTC. This gives the protein CASSRTAGNSYNEQFF.

The chain links TRBV5-1 to TRBJ2-7; possibly TRBD1 for D (5 bases). Looked up from germline, CDR1 is SGHRS and CDR2 is YFSETQ. The ends were cut back, 0 bases at V and 7 bases at J, with 17 bases in the middle. There are 15 residues in the CDR3. The chain's CDR3 is CASSLVGQPSSEQYF. For the CDR3, the DNA is TGCGCCAGCAGCTTGGTGGGGCAGCCCTCTAGTGAGCAGTACTTC.

J is TRBJ2-1 and V is TRBV7-9; no clear D. This CDR3 has 12 residues. Germline values: CDR1 SEHNR, CDR2 FQNEAQ (reference sequence). Trimming left V 4 bases short and J 7 bases short, with 8 bases between. This CDR3 reads CASSSRGNEQFF. DNA for the CDR3: TGTGCCAGCAGCTCCCGTGGTAATGAGCAGTTCTTC.

The rearrangement links TRBV7-8 to TRBJ1-1, with 8 bases aligning to TRBD1. This CDR3 comprises 15 residues. CDR1 is SGHVS, CDR2 FQNEAQ, per germline. Trimming took 1 base from V and 0 from J; bases not matched to a gene: 1. The CDR3 region is CASSLDRGLNTEAFF. CDR3 coding DNA: TGTGCCAGCAGCTTAGACAGGGGGTTGAACACTGAAGCTTTCTTT. The full variable domain, its missing parts supplied by reference TRBV7-8 and TRBJ1-1, is GAGVSQSPRYKVAKRGQDVALRCDPISGHVSLFWYQQALGQGPEFLTYFQNEAQLDKSGLPSDRFFAERPEGSVSTLKIQRTQQEDSAVYLCASSLDRGLNTEAFFGQGTRLTVV.

The chain uses TRBV6-6 and TRBJ2-1, with 12 bases that match TRBD2. This CDR3 spans 15 amino acids. The V segment lost 4 bases and the J segment 9 bases; nucleotides outside the gene matches: 7. Germline CDR1 and CDR2: MNHNY and SVGAGI (reference sequence). The CDR3 region is CASSLTGLAGTEQFF. The CDR3 DNA reads TGTGCCAGCAGTTTGACAGGACTAGCGGGAACTGAGCAGTTCTTC.

V gene TRBV18 combines with J gene TRBJ2-3; D may be TRBD1 (5 bases). CDR3 length: 13 amino acids. Trimming pared 6 bases from V and 9 bases from J, leaving 16 bases between. CDR1 KGHSH and CDR2 LQKENI come from the germline V gene. Here the CDR3 reads CASSGQGLGTQYF. CDR3 nucleotides: TGTGCCAGCTCGGGGCAGGGTTTGGGCACGCAGTATTTT.

The chain recombines TRBV2 with TRBJ2-7; 8 positions agree with TRBD2. V lost 4 bases, J lost 7 bases, and 3 bases stayed unmatched. CDR1 is SNHLY and CDR2 is FYNNEI in the germline V gene. The CDR3 is made up of 12 amino acids. Here the CDR3 reads CASSGPGGEQYF. CDR3 nucleotides: TGTGCCAGCAGTGGCCCGGGGGGGGAGCAGTACTTC. Supplemented by reference TRBV2 and TRBJ2-7, the full variable domain reads EPEVTQTPSHQVTQMGQEVILRCVPISNHLYFYWYRQILGQKVEFLVSFYNNEISEKSEIFDDQFSVERPDGSNFTLKIRSTKLEDSAMYFCASSGPGGEQYFGPGTRLTVT.

The chain couples TRBV11-2 to TRBJ2-2; 7 positions agree with TRBD2. V shed 4 bases and J 8 bases; nucleotides not matched to a gene: 19. Germline V gene data show CDR1 as SGHAT and CDR2 as FQNNGV. The CDR3 is made up of 18 amino acids. The CDR3 loop is CASSSDPRDYRGRGELFF. The CDR3 DNA reads TGTGCCAGCAGCTCGGACCCCCGGGACTACAGAGGGCGGGGGGAGCTGTTTTTT.